The 22 T cell receptor beta chains reported below all come from one sample, sequenced in a study of breast tumors, draining lymph nodes, adjacent tissues. Breast cancer patients provided tissue from their axillary draining lymph nodes. TCRdb processed the multiplex PCR reads anew with MiXCR; each CDR3 protein has one entry. Of some 120,000 distinct CDR3 sequences in the sample, 21% were seen once. Sequencing was carried out using axillary lymph node tissue. Source of these receptors: a female donor with breast cancer. Some clones in this sample may be carry-over from other donors' samples.

This clonotype was observed many times. The chain has TRBV7-9 and TRBJ2-1, with a tentative D call TRBD1 (6 bases). The CDR3 sequence is 16 residues long. The V and J ends lost 3 bases and 0 bases respectively, with 12 bases between them. Germline V gene data show CDR1 as SEHNR and CDR2 as FQNEAQ (reference sequence). The CDR3 here is CASSLDRPPSYNEQFF. DNA for the CDR3: TGTGCCAGCAGCTTGGACAGACCCCCCTCCTACAATGAGCAGTTCTTC.

The table lists this clonotype with many counts. This chain joins TRBV27 and TRBJ2-7, with D possibly TRBD2 on 5 matching bases. The CDR3 length is 14 residues. The V and J ends lost 6 bases and 0 bases respectively, with 12 bases between them. CDR1 MNHEY and CDR2 SMNVEV come from the germline V gene (reference sequence). The CDR3 loop reads CASRQKAASYEQYF. The CDR3 DNA reads as TGTGCCAGCAGACAGAAAGCGGCCTCCTACGAGCAGTACTTC.

This clonotype occurred many times. The chain is built from TRBV7-6 and TRBJ2-1; D might be TRBD2 (6 bases). This CDR3 comprises 14 residues. Germline V gives CDR1 SGHVS, CDR2 FNYEAQ. V was pared by 5 bases and J by 8 bases, with 16 bases between. CDR3 coding DNA: TGTGCCAGCAGCAACCCGGGGGTGACCCATGAGCAGTTCTTC. Translating gives CASSNPGVTHEQFF.

The rearrangement links TRBV28 to TRBJ2-6; D remains unclear. V dropped 2 bases and J dropped 0 bases, with 5 bases sitting between them. Germline V gene lookup returns CDR1 MDHEN and CDR2 SYDVKM. There are 15 residues in the CDR3. CDR3 nucleotides: TGTGCCAGCAGTTTACCGGCCTCTGGGGCCAACGTCCTGACTTTC. It codes for CASSLPASGANVLTF.

This clonotype was counted many times. The rearrangement uses TRBV28 and TRBJ2-7; tentative D call: TRBD2 (5 bases). The ends were cut back, 7 bases at V and 0 bases at J, with 19 bases in the middle. CDR1 and CDR2 from the germline V gene are MDHEN and SYDVKM. The CDR3 is 16 amino acids. CDR3 loop: CASTPSDQRTSYEQYF. Written as DNA, the CDR3 is TGTGCCAGCACCCCATCAGACCAGCGGACCTCCTACGAGCAGTACTTC.

This clonotype was found many times. The CDR3 reads CASAPGKGTDFNEQFF. For the CDR3, the DNA is TGTGCTAGTGCCCCAGGTAAGGGGACAGACTTCAATGAGCAGTTCTTC. The chain links TRBV12-5 to TRBJ2-1, with TRBD1 identical over 7 bases. V was clipped by 7 bases and J by 6 bases; unmatched bases: 15. The CDR3 sequence is 16 residues long. From germline, CDR1 is LGHNT and CDR2 FRNRAP.

This clonotype was seen a handful of times. The V and J genes are TRBV27 and TRBJ2-1, with D possibly matching TRBD2 (6 bases). The CDR3 runs to 15 residues. Trimming shortened V by 2 bases and J by 4 bases, and 12 bases separated the two germline ends. CDR1 is MNHEY, CDR2 SMNVEV, per germline (reference sequence). The CDR3 nucleotides are TGTGCCAGCAGTTTAGTACCTAGCGAGTACAATGAGCAGTTCTTC. It translates to CASSLVPSEYNEQFF.

This clonotype was counted a single time. The junction departs from germline at one end; a sequencing error may be responsible. The CDR3: CASSQAGTPGYEQHF. In DNA form, the CDR3 reads TGTGCCAGCAGCCAAGCCGGGACCCCAGGCTACGAGCAGCACTTC. J is TRBJ2-7 and V is TRBV14; the D gene could be TRBD1 or TRBD2 (5 bases each). Germline assignment: CDR1 SGHDN and CDR2 FVKESK. This CDR3 is 15 amino acids long.

This clonotype has a count of ten or more. The V gene is TRBV2, the J gene TRBJ2-7; TRBD1 matches at 8 bases. Germline V CDR1 and CDR2: SNHLY, FYNNEI. This CDR3 has 14 amino acids. V trimming: 1 base; J trimming: 4 bases; junction bases outside the gene matches: 3. The CDR3 nucleotides read TGTGCCAGCAGTGAAGGGGACAGGAAATACGAGCAGTACTTC. Protein: CASSEGDRKYEQYF.

On this clonotype: Since a much larger clone is just one base distant, this may be a read error. The chain carries TRBV7-9 and TRBJ2-2, with D unclear. This CDR3 region has 15 residues. V was shortened by 5 bases and J by 7 bases, with 17 bases between the two germline ends. Germline V gives CDR1 SEHNR, CDR2 FQNEAQ (reference sequence). The CDR3 region has the DNA TGTGCCAGCAGCCCAGCGACCCCAGCAGGCGGGGAGCTGTTTTTT. Encoded protein: CASSPATPAGGELFF.

The chain couples TRBV3-1 to TRBJ2-5, with 14 bases lining up with TRBD2. After removal of 4 bases from V and 5 bases from J, the junction contained 9 bases not matched to a gene. The CDR3 runs 17 residues. Germline V gene lookup returns CDR1 LGHDT and CDR2 YNNKEL (reference sequence). DNA of the CDR3: TGTGCCAGCAGCCCCGGACTAGCGGGAGGTTTTGGGGAGACCCAGTACTTC. It specifies CASSPGLAGGFGETQYF.

This clonotype was seen repeatedly, ten times or more. This chain joins TRBV20-1 and TRBJ2-1; TRBD2 might be the D (6 bases). Trimming removed 6 bases at V and 1 base at J, with 22 bases between. Germline CDR1 and CDR2: DFQATT and SNEGSKA (reference sequence). The CDR3 is made up of 17 amino acids. In nucleotides, the CDR3 is TGCAGTGCCCAGAGGAGGGGTGGGGGAGGTTCCTACAATGAGCAGTTCTTC. Translating gives CSAQRRGGGGSYNEQFF.

Comments on this clonotype: A much bigger clone sits one base away, suggesting this may be a read error. The genes are TRBV9 and TRBJ2-1; 8 nucleotides match TRBD2. V was pared by 1 base and J by 8 bases, with 8 bases of the junction left unmatched. The CDR3 length is 15 residues. Per germline, CDR1 SGDLS and CDR2 YYNGEE. This CDR3 reads CASSVSGGPHHEQFF. The CDR3 DNA follows: TGTGCCAGCAGCGTATCGGGAGGGCCACACCATGAGCAGTTCTTC.

This clonotype was recorded at least ten times. The chain uses TRBV20-1 and TRBJ1-2; no definite D call. Trimming stripped 3 bases from V and 7 bases from J, with 21 bases between. Germline V CDR1 and CDR2: DFQATT, SNEGSKA (reference sequence). CDR3 length: 15 residues. CDR3 DNA sequence: TGCAGTGCTAGGGTGGAAACAGAGGAATCCGGTGGCTACACCTTC. It codes for CSARVETEESGGYTF.

As concerns this clonotype: The junction departs from germline at one end; a sequencing error may be responsible. The chain has TRBV5-4 and TRBJ2-7, with D possibly TRBD2 on 5 matching bases. In germline, CDR1 is SGHNT, CDR2 YYREEE (reference sequence). The CDR3 has 13 residues. DNA for the CDR3: TGTGCCAACAGTCACCCGGACTCCTACGGGCAGTACTTC. Residues: CANSHPDSYGQYF. Full variable domain (outside the CDR3, taken from reference TRBV5-4 and TRBJ2-7): ETGVTQSPTHLIKTRGQQVTLRCSSQSGHNTVSWYQQALGQGPQFIFQYYREEENGRGNFPPRFSGLQFPNYSSELNVNALELDDSALYLCANSHPDSYGQYFGPGTRLTVT.

Comment on this clonotype: Given a much more abundant clone one base away, this may be a read error. The J gene is TRBJ2-3, the V gene TRBV20-1; 9 bases agree with TRBD1. CDR1 DFQATT and CDR2 SNEGSKA come from the germline V gene (reference sequence). The CDR3 has 15 amino acids. CDR3 DNA: TGCAGTGCTGGCCGACAGGGGGTGGACACAGGTACGCAGTATTTT. Amino acids: CSAGRQGVDTGTQYF.

Many counts were recorded for this clonotype. V and J are TRBV9 and TRBJ2-2; D remains ambiguous. V was shortened by 4 bases and J by 3 bases, with 10 bases between the two germline ends. There are 14 residues in the CDR3. Per the germline V gene, CDR1 is SGDLS and CDR2 is YYNGEE. Written as DNA, the CDR3 is TGTGCCAGCAGCCTCTGGACGGACACCGGGGAGCTGTTTTTT. Its protein product is CASSLWTDTGELFF.

In the case of this clonotype: Given the absence of the conserved phenylalanine or tryptophan at the CDR3 end, a read error is likely. This rearrangement joins TRBV10-2 to TRBJ2-4, with D perhaps matching TRBD1 (5 bases). Germline V gives CDR1 WSHSY, CDR2 SAAADI. V was shortened by 8 bases and J by 6 bases, with 11 bases between the two germline ends. The CDR3 is made up of 12 amino acids. The chain's CDR3 is CASGAELNIQYI. In DNA, the CDR3 is TGCGCCAGCGGGGCAGAATTAAACATTCAGTACATC.

This clonotype has ten or more counts. The gene calls are TRBV2 and TRBJ2-7; 9 bases fit TRBD2. V lost 10 bases and J lost 0; bases outside the gene matches: 10. Germline-derived CDR1 and CDR2 are SNHLY and FYNNEI. The CDR3 covers 15 residues. CDR3 protein: CATILSGGSSYEQYF. CDR3 sequence (DNA): TGTGCCACAATCCTTAGCGGGGGTAGCTCCTACGAGCAGTACTTC.

This clonotype was detected ten times or more. The rearrangement links TRBV6-1 to TRBJ1-6, with 8 bases that match TRBD1. The CDR3 spans 14 residues. With V trimmed by 4 bases and J by 6 bases, 2 bases remained unmatched. The germline CDR1 and CDR2 sequences are MNHNS and SASEGT. The CDR3 DNA reads as TGTGCCAGCAGTGTGACAGGGGTTAATTCACCCCTCCACTTT. Encoded protein: CASSVTGVNSPLHF.

This clonotype was recorded at least ten times. The V and J genes are TRBV19 and TRBJ1-5, with no clear D. Trimming pared 3 bases from V and 2 bases from J, leaving 14 bases between. The CDR3 has 16 residues. Germline values: CDR1 LNHDA, CDR2 SQIVND (reference sequence). The CDR3 sequence: CASSILAPWGNQPQHF. The CDR3 nucleotides read TGTGCCAGTAGTATCTTGGCGCCCTGGGGCAATCAGCCCCAGCATTTT.

As for this clonotype: One base away lies a much larger clone, so this may be a sequencing read error. The chain joins TRBV6-1 to TRBJ1-2; the D gene is possibly TRBD1 (5 bases). The germline V gene has CDR1 MNHNS and CDR2 SASEGT. There are 14 residues in the CDR3. Here the CDR3 reads CASSENGANCGYTF. CDR3 bases: TGTGCCAGCAGTGAAAATGGGGCTAACTGTGGCTACACCTTC.